A single sample is the source of the 19 T cell receptor beta chains below, sequenced in a study of blood T cell repertoires in COVID-19. Libraries were prepared by immunoSEQ multiplex PCR; TCRdb keeps only in-frame clonotypes and omits some of them. The sample includes just over 350,000 clones, roughly 87% seen only once; the top ten take 2.5% to 3%. Material: PBMCs or T cells enriched from blood (not recorded which). Receptor source: a young woman who had recovered from COVID-19.

The rearrangement joins TRBV7-9 to TRBJ2-3; 7 bases map to TRBD1. The CDR3 runs to 15 residues. Germline V CDR1 and CDR2: SEHNR, FQNEAQ (reference sequence). The trim removed 3 bases at V and 2 bases at J, leaving 5 bases unmatched. Here the CDR3 DNA reads TGTGCCAGCAGCTTGACAGGGATGAACACAGATACGCAGTATTTT. Its protein is CASSLTGMNTDTQYF.

The chain carries TRBV3-1 (or the pseudogene TRBV3-2) and TRBJ1-1; TRBD1 aligns across 8 bases. Trimming took 3 bases from V and 5 from J; bases not matched to a gene: 5. This CDR3 is built from 14 residues. Germline-derived CDR1 and CDR2 are LGHDT and YNNKEL (reference sequence). The CDR3 DNA reads as TGTGCCAGCAGCCACCAGGGGGCTTGGACTGAAGCTTTCTTT. As protein: CASSHQGAWTEAFF.

The table lists this clone with a few counts. The chain has TRBV11-2 and TRBJ2-3; TRBD2 agrees at 7 bases. Unmatched junction bases numbered 5, after V lost 2 bases and J lost 0 bases. CDR1 is SGHAT and CDR2 is FQNNGV in the germline V gene. The CDR3 is made up of 16 amino acids. In nucleotides, the CDR3 is TGTGCCAGCAGCTTATATCTAGCGGCTAGCACAGATACGCAGTATTTT. The encoded protein is CASSLYLAASTDTQYF. The variable domain in full, with the rest retrieved from reference TRBV11-2 and TRBJ2-3, is EAGVAQSPRYKIIEKRQSVAFWCNPISGHATLYWYQQILGQGPKLLIQFQNNGVVDDSQLPKDRFSAERLKGVDSTLKIQPAKLEDSAVYLCASSLYLAASTDTQYFGPGTRLTVL.

The V gene is TRBV7-9, the J gene TRBJ2-7, with 9 bases fitting TRBD2. Trimming cost V 5 bases and J 3 bases; bases outside gene matches: 8. Germline CDR1 is SEHNR and CDR2 is FQNEAQ (reference sequence). The CDR3 length is 15 residues. The CDR3, as DNA: TGTGCCAGCAGCATTAGCGGGGGCCCGGTCTACGAGCAGTACTTC. This encodes CASSISGGPVYEQYF.

The V gene is TRBV7-8, the J gene TRBJ2-1, with a possible D match to TRBD2 (5 bases). V lost 1 base to trimming and J lost 5 bases, with 18 bases between them. This CDR3 has 17 amino acids. The germline gives CDR1 SGHVS, CDR2 FQNEAQ. The CDR3 region is CASSLDPPARADNEQFF. The CDR3 bases are TGTGCCAGCAGCTTAGACCCTCCCGCTCGAGCGGACAATGAGCAGTTCTTC. Complete variable domain (other parts from reference TRBV7-8 and TRBJ2-1): GAGVSQSPRYKVAKRGQDVALRCDPISGHVSLFWYQQALGQGPEFLTYFQNEAQLDKSGLPSDRFFAERPEGSVSTLKIQRTQQEDSAVYLCASSLDPPARADNEQFFGPGTRLTVL.

This clone has just one count. The rearrangement links TRBV3-1 (or the pseudogene TRBV3-2) to TRBJ1-6, with 8 nucleotides matching TRBD1. After removal of 0 bases from V and 7 bases from J, the junction contained 8 bases not matched to a gene. Germline CDR1 reads LGHDT; CDR2 reads YNNKEL (reference sequence). The CDR3 is made up of 17 amino acids. CDR3 sequence: CASSQDQDRGWNSPLHF. Here the CDR3 DNA reads TGTGCCAGCAGCCAAGACCAAGACAGGGGTTGGAATTCACCCCTCCACTTT.

The CDR3 DNA is TGTGCCAGCAGCTCGTCCGAAGAGACCCAGTACTTC. It encodes CASSSSEETQYF. The V and J genes are TRBV5-4 and TRBJ2-5; D is unclear. CDR3 length: 12 residues. V was trimmed by 3 bases and J by 3 bases, leaving 6 bases between them. CDR1 and CDR2 from the germline V gene are SGHNT and YYREEE (reference sequence).

This CDR3 is CASSYESLGNTIYF. The CDR3 DNA is TGTGCCAGCAGTTACGAGTCGCTCGGAAACACCATATATTTT. The chain carries TRBV6-5 and TRBJ1-3; D unresolved. The CDR3 is made up of 14 amino acids. Trimming stripped 2 bases from V and 4 bases from J, with 9 bases between. Germline V lookup: CDR1 MNHEY, CDR2 SVGAGI.

Note on this clone: The same CDR3 can be traced to other DNA sequences in this sample. The rearrangement joins TRBV28 to TRBJ2-3; 11 nucleotides line up with TRBD1. Trimming at V came to 3 bases and at J to 3 bases, leaving 2 bases not matched to a gene. The germline CDR1 and CDR2 sequences are MDHEN and SYDVKM. The length of the CDR3 is 15 residues. CDR3 protein: CASSFGTGGTDTQYF. The CDR3 DNA reads as TGTGCCAGCAGTTTCGGGACAGGGGGAACAGATACGCAGTATTTT.

V gene TRBV24-1 combines with J gene TRBJ2-1, with TRBD2 matching over 10 bases. V lost 9 bases and J lost 4; bases outside the gene matches: 8. The CDR3 covers 15 residues. CDR1 is KGHDR and CDR2 is SFDVKD in the germline V gene. This CDR3 reads CATRGAGGPYNEQFF. The CDR3 DNA is TGTGCCACCCGCGGAGCGGGAGGGCCTTACAATGAGCAGTTCTTC.

This chain links TRBV3-1 (or the pseudogene TRBV3-2) with TRBJ1-3, with D hard to call. Trimming took off 2 bases at V and 4 bases at J, with 12 bases between the two ends. The CDR3 is made up of 15 amino acids. CDR1 and CDR2 from the germline V gene are LGHDT and YNNKEL (reference sequence). The CDR3 coding sequence is TGTGCCAGCAGCCAAACTGGCGTCGGGGGAAACACCATATATTTT. Protein product: CASSQTGVGGNTIYF.

This rearrangement joins TRBV7-2 to TRBJ1-6, with 7 bases that match TRBD1. Trimming took 4 bases from V and 9 from J; bases not matched to a gene: 12. The CDR3 consists of 16 residues. From germline, CDR1 is SGHTA and CDR2 FQGNSA. The CDR3 DNA reads as TGTGCCAGCAGCTACGACTCAAGGGGGCTTAGTTCACCCCTCCACTTT. Translated: CASSYDSRGLSSPLHF.

The CDR3 DNA sequence: TGTGCCAGCAGCCTCCGGGACAGGGGGATGGATGAGCAGTTCTTC. It translates to CASSLRDRGMDEQFF. This chain connects TRBV7-8 to TRBJ2-1; 11 positions match TRBD1. J was trimmed by 8 bases and V by 5 bases; bases with no gene match: 8. This CDR3 is 15 amino acids long. Germline V gene data show CDR1 as SGHVS and CDR2 as FQNEAQ.

The rearrangement links TRBV6-1 to TRBJ1-1; D may be TRBD1 (5 bases). The V end lost 2 bases, the J end lost 4 bases, and 26 bases lay between the germline ends. The germline gives CDR1 MNHNS, CDR2 SASEGT. This CDR3 comprises 19 residues. Written as DNA, the CDR3 is TGTGCCAGCAGTGAATACCGCGTGGGAGGGCGCCTTGGGGGCACTGAAGCTTTCTTT. Translated: CASSEYRVGGRLGGTEAFF.

For this clone: The junction differs from germline at one of its ends, possibly a read error. The chain couples TRBV6-5 to TRBJ1-4; D remains ambiguous. Per germline, CDR1 MNHEY and CDR2 SVGAGI. This CDR3 contains 12 residues. CDR3 in DNA: TGTGCCAGTCGGGATGCTAACGAAAAACTGTTTTTT. This encodes CASRDANEKLFF.

This chain connects TRBV21-1 to TRBJ1-6. TRBV21-1 is a pseudogene segment. The CDR3 has 21 residues. The CDR3 nucleotides read TGTGCCAGCAGCAAAGATGCGGGGACTAAAAGTCCGAGCTCCTATAATTCACCCCTCCACTTT. Its protein is CASSKDAGTKSPSSYNSPLHF.

This sequence joins TRBV5-6 and TRBJ1-6, with D unresolved. The V gene's germline CDR1 is SGHDT and CDR2 YYEEEE. There are 13 residues in the CDR3. V lost 0 bases and J lost 6, with 4 bases in between. As DNA, the CDR3 is TGTGCCAGCAGCTTGGCCTCTAATTCACCCCTCCACTTT. Encoded protein: CASSLASNSPLHF.

This rearrangement joins TRBV6-1 to TRBJ2-7; possible D gene TRBD1, 6 bases. The germline V and J ends were trimmed by 2 bases and 7 bases, with 15 bases remaining between them. This CDR3 is built from 14 residues. From germline, CDR1 is MNHNS and CDR2 SASEGT. CDR3 in amino acids: CASSERGWAPEQYF. CDR3 sequence (DNA): TGTGCCAGCAGTGAAAGGGGGTGGGCGCCAGAGCAGTACTTC.

On this clone itself: Within the sample, other DNA sequences also encode this same CDR3. The CDR3 here is CSAGQGANYGYTF. The DNA for the CDR3 is TGCAGCGCCGGACAGGGGGCAAACTATGGCTACACCTTC. This chain uses TRBV29-1 with TRBJ1-2; the match to TRBD1 covers 11 bases. The germline V gene has CDR1 SQVTM and CDR2 ANQGSEA. Trimming at V came to 7 bases and at J to 2 bases, leaving 3 bases not matched to a gene. This CDR3 has 13 amino acids.